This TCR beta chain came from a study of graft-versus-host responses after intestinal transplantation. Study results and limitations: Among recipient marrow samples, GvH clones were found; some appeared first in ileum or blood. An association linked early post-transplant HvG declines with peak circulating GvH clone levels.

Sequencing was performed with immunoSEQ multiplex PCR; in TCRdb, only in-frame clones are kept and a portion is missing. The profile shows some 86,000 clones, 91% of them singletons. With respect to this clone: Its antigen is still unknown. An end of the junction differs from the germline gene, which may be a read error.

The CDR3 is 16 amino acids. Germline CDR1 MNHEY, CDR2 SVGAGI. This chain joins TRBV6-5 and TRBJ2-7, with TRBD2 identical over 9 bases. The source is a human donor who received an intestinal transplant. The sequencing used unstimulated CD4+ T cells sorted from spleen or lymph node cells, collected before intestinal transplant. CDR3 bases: TGTGCCAGCAGTCACTCCCAGCGGGGGGCCACCTACGAGCAGTACTTC. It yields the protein CASSHSQRGATYEQYF.